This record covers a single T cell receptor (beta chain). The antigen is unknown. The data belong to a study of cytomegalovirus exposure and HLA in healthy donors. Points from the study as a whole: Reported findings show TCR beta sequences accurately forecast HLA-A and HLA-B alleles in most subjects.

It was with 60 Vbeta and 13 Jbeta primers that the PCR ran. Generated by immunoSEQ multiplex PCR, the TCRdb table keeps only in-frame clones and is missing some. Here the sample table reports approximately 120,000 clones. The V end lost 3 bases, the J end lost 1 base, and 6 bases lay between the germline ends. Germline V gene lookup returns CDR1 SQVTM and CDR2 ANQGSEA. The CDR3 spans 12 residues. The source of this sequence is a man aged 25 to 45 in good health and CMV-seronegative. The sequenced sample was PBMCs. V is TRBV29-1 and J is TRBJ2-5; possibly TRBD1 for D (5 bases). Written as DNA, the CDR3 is TGCAGCGTTGATACAGGCCAAGAGACCCAGTACTTC. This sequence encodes CSVDTGQETQYF.